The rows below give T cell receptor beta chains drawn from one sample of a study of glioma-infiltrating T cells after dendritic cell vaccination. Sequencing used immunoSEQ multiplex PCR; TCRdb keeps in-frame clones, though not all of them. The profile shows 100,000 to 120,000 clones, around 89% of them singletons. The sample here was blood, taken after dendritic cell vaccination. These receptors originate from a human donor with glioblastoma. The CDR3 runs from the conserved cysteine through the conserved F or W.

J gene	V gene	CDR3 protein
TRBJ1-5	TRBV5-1	CASSIAGGREPQHF
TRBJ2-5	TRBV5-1	CASSIPSDLNSGTQYF
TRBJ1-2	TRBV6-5	CASRLMDRGSGYTF
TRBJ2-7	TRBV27	CASSYRGHGLGYEQYF
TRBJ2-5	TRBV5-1	CASSLEPGGHETQYF
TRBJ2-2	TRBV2	CASNLPFGTGYTGELFF
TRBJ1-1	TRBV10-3	CAISEKGQANTEAFF
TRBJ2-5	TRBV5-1	CASSRDSQQETQYF
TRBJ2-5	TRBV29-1	CSVGGGADQETQYF
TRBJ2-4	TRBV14	CASSQGGLMGSKNIQYF
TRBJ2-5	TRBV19	CASSMSRGPQETQYF
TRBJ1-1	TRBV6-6	CASREGRVGAPEAFF
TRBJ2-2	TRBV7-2	CASSLGGLAGAGELFF
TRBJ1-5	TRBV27	CASSSQGGQPQHF
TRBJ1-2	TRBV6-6	CASSLTENYGYTF
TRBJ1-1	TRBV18	CASSPPGGGPQAFF
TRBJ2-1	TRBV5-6	CASSLDRVSSYNEQFF
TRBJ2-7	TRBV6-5	CASTRTSSYEQYF
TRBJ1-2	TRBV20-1	CSARGQGGYTF
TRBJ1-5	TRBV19	CASSIDGQGVNQPQHF
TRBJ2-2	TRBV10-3	CAISGQGQTGELFF
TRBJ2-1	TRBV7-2	CASSLVTSGEQFF
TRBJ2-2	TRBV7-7	CASSVGQGTGELFF
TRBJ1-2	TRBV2	CASISGQGYGYTF
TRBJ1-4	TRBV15	CATSRGQGGTNEKLFF
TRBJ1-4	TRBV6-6	CASSYYSLWEKLFF
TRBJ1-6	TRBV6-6	CASTPTGAASPLHF
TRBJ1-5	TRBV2	CASSDLDTVWQPQHF
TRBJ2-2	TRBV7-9	CASSLPAVNTGELFF
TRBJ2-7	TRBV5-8	CASSPKGQVGNEQYF
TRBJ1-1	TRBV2	CASSEAFGGYTEAFF
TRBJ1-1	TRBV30	CAWERPLRGEAFF
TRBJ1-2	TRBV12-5	CASGLGGTGQTGGYTF
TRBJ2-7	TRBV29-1	CSVESYEQYF
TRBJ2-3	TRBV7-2	CASSLVPGLADTQYF
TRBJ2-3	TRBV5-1	CASSPSTGAADTQYF
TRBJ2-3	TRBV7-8	CASSLLAGGRDTQYF
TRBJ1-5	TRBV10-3	CAISPVGQGRQPQHF
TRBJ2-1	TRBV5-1	CASSLGIGGPSGNEQFF
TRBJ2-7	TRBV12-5	CASGPTGTTYYEQYF
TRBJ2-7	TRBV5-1	CASSLLKRDLYEQYF
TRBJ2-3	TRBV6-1	CASMERVASTDTQYF
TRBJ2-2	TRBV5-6	CASARGRETGELFF
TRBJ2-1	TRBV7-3	CASSLSSGRAEAFF
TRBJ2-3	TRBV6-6	CASSYLRTGADTQYF
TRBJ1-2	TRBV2	CASRGLQGAGYGYTF
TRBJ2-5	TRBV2	CASSGGLAWGETQYF
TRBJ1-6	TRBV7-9	CASSATLPLHF
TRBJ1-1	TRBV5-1	CASSWDRVDTEAFF
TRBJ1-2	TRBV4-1	CASSQEISPQAGYTF
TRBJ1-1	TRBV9	CASSYTGGPNTEAFF
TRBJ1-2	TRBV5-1	CASSKGQDGYGYTF
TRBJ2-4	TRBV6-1	CASSARQQLAKNIQYF
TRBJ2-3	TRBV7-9	CASSSTLGQGGSDTQYF
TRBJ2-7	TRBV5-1	CASSLVGGYRGEQYF
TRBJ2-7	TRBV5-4	CASSSRTSGSLYEQYF
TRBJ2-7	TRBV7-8	CASSPERVRALNLYEQYF
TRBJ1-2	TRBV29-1	CSVQDRPSYGYTF
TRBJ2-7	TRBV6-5	CASRGRGRTYEQYF